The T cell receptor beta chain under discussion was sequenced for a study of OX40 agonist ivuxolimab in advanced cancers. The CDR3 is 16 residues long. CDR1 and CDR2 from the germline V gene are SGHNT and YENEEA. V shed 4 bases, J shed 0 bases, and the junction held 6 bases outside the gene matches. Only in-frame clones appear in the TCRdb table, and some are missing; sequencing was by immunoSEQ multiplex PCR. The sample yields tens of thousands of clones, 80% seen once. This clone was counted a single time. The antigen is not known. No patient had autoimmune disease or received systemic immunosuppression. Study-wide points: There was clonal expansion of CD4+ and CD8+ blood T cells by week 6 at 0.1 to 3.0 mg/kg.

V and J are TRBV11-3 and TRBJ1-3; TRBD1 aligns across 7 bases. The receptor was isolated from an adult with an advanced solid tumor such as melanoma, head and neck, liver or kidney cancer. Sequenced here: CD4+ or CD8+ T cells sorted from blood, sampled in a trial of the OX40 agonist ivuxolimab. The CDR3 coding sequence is TGTGCCAGCAGCTCAGACGGACAGGTCTCTGGAAACACCATATATTTT. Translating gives CASSSDGQVSGNTIYF.